The rows below give T cell receptor beta chains drawn from one sample of a study of control samples from healthy donors and cancer patients. Using immunoSEQ multiplex PCR, the repertoire was profiled, and TCRdb retains in-frame clones only, with some absent. This sample has approximately 59,000 clones, with around 87% found just once. The sample comprised PBMCs. These receptors came from a woman aged 55-70 years with lung cancer. Both conserved end residues are part of each CDR3. Fields, in order: V gene, CDR3 length, clone size, D gene, J gene, CDR3 DNA, CDR3 protein. A D gene is named only where the DNA matches it firmly. A row's size may be missing; if present it is once, few, many or a size class.

TRBV4-1	14	.	.	TRBJ2-7	TGCGCCAGCAGCCAAGGCGAGGGCAGTTTAGTGCAGTACTTC	CASSQGEGSLVQYF
TRBV12-3/TRBV12-4	11	.	.	TRBJ2-3	TGTGCCAGCAGTTACCGGGATACGCAGTATTTT	CASSYRDTQYF
TRBV19	15	.	.	TRBJ1-1	TGTGCCAGTAGTATAAGTTGGACAGTGAACACTGAAGCTTTCTTT	CASSISWTVNTEAFF
TRBV27	13	few	.	TRBJ2-5	TGTGCCAGCAGTTTGGGGCAGCAAGAGACCCAGTACTTC	CASSLGQQETQYF
TRBV7-9	15	medium-sized	.	TRBJ1-3	TGTGCCAGCAGCTGGACCCGGACAACGCAAAACACCATATATTTT	CASSWTRTTQNTIYF
TRBV5-5	14	few	TRBD1	TRBJ1-1	TGTGCCAGCAGCTTGGGGGCAGGGGGGACTGAAGCTTTCTTT	CASSLGAGGTEAFF
TRBV18	16	.	.	TRBJ1-2	TGTGCCAGCTCACCACCGGTGGGCAGGAACCCCAGTGGCTACACCTTC	CASSPPVGRNPSGYTF
TRBV28	13	.	TRBD1	TRBJ1-1	TGTGCCAGCAGGTCGGGACAGATCACTGAAGCTTTCTTT	CASRSGQITEAFF
TRBV7-6	14	.	TRBD1	TRBJ2-7	TGTGCCAGCAGCGAAGGGGACAGGGGGACTAAGCAGTACTTC	CASSEGDRGTKQYF
TRBV6-5	15	.	.	TRBJ1-1	TGTGCCAGCAGTTACTCGACTGGGTTGGGCACTGAAGCTTTCTTT	CASSYSTGLGTEAFF
TRBV27	13	.	.	TRBJ2-5	TGTGCCAGCAGTTCTAATCCCCTGGAGACCCAGTACTTC	CASSSNPLETQYF
TRBV19	15	.	.	TRBJ2-1	TGTGCCAGTAGTATAGCTTTAGGACAGTTGAATGAGCAGTTCTTC	CASSIALGQLNEQFF
TRBV3-1/TRBV3-2	15	.	TRBD2	TRBJ2-1	TGTGCCAGCAGGCTAACTAGCGGGAGTGATCCTGAGCAGTTCTTC	CASRLTSGSDPEQFF
TRBV18	16	.	.	TRBJ2-2	TGTGCCAGCTCACGGTTGACAGTTGCGAACACCGGGGAGCTGTTTTTT	CASSRLTVANTGELFF
TRBV6-5	11	.	.	TRBJ2-7	TGTGCCAGCAGTTCAGGGTGGGAGCAGTACTTC	CASSSGWEQYF
TRBV21-1	15	.	.	TRBJ2-5	TGTGCCAGCAGCATAAACGGGAACCCCAGGGAGACCCAGTACTTC	CASSINGNPRETQYF
TRBV18	18	.	.	TRBJ2-1	TGTGCCAGCTCACCATCACACACAGGGTGGGACGGCTACAATGAGCAGTTCTTC	CASSPSHTGWDGYNEQFF
TRBV10-3	12	.	.	TRBJ2-3	TGTGCCACCTCGAGTCTGACAGATACGCAGTATTTT	CATSSLTDTQYF
TRBV19	17	.	.	TRBJ1-2	TGTGCCAGTAGTAGCCTCACGTCCGGGGGATGGCTCTATGGCTACACCTTC	CASSSLTSGGWLYGYTF
TRBV27	16	.	.	TRBJ2-7	TGTGCCAGCAGTACCATCCACAGGAGCCCGGGATACGAGCAGTACTTC	CASSTIHRSPGYEQYF
TRBV6-5	15	.	TRBD1	TRBJ2-2	TGTGCCAGCAGGCGGACAGGGGGAAATGCCGGGGAGCTGTTTTTT	CASRRTGGNAGELFF
TRBV6-5	14	.	.	TRBJ1-5	TGTGCCAGCCGCCCGCCCCAGGTCAATCAGCCCCAGCATTTT	CASRPPQVNQPQHF
TRBV20-1	13	.	TRBD2	TRBJ2-7	TGCAGTGCTAGTCGGGGACTAGTCAGCGAGCAGTACTTC	CSASRGLVSEQYF
TRBV2	16	.	TRBD1	TRBJ2-1	TGTGCCAGCAGTACAACCGACAGGGGGCCCTACAATGAGCAGTTCTTC	CASSTTDRGPYNEQFF
TRBV24-1	13	.	.	TRBJ1-1	TGTGCCACCAGTAATCTCATGAACACTGAAGCTTTCTTT	CATSNLMNTEAFF
TRBV29-1	15	.	TRBD2	TRBJ2-3	TGCAGCGTTGAAAAGAGGCGGGGGAGCACAGATACGCAGTATTTT	CSVEKRRGSTDTQYF
TRBV29-1	13	.	TRBD1	TRBJ2-1	TGCAGCGTTATTCGACAGGGTGGGAATGAGCAGTTCTTC	CSVIRQGGNEQFF
TRBV7-9	16	.	TRBD2	TRBJ2-1	TGTGCCAGCAGCTCACCGGCGGGAGGGCCGTTCACTGAGCAGTTCTTC	CASSSPAGGPFTEQFF
TRBV7-3	13	.	.	TRBJ1-3	TGTGCCAGCAGCTTAGGCTCTGGAAACACCATATATTTT	CASSLGSGNTIYF
TRBV6-6	12	.	TRBD2	TRBJ2-5	TGTGCCAGTGGGCGGGAGTCGGAGACCCAGTACTTC	CASGRESETQYF
TRBV27	14	.	TRBD1	TRBJ2-4	TGTGCCAGCAGTGACAGGGAGGCCAAAAACATTCAGTACTTC	CASSDREAKNIQYF
TRBV28	14	.	TRBD1	TRBJ1-2	TGTGCCAGCAGGCAGACAGGGGGTTCCTATGGCTACACCTTC	CASRQTGGSYGYTF
TRBV9	14	.	.	TRBJ1-1	TGTGCCAGCAGCGTAAGACCCGAGAACACTGAAGCTTTCTTT	CASSVRPENTEAFF
TRBV3-1/TRBV3-2	16	.	TRBD2	TRBJ2-3	TGTGCCAGCAGCCAAATCATCACTAGCGGCACAGATACGCAGTATTTT	CASSQIITSGTDTQYF
TRBV3-1/TRBV3-2	13	.	TRBD1	TRBJ2-5	TGTGCCAGCAGGGCCGGGACAGAAGAGACCCAGTACTTC	CASRAGTEETQYF
TRBV11-2	16	.	.	TRBJ1-3	TGTGCCAGCAGCTTAAGGAGTGGCATCTCTGGAAACACCATATATTTT	CASSLRSGISGNTIYF
TRBV19	15	.	.	TRBJ1-2	TGTGCCAGTAGTATAAGCCAGGGCGGAGGCTATGGCTACACCTTC	CASSISQGGGYGYTF
TRBV9	12	.	.	TRBJ1-2	TGTGCCAGCAGCGTAGGGGGATATGGCTACACCTTC	CASSVGGYGYTF
TRBV10-2	13	.	.	TRBJ2-5	TGCGCCAGCACTCCCCGGGGGGCAGAGACCCAGTACTTC	CASTPRGAETQYF
TRBV5-6	17	.	TRBD1	TRBJ1-2	TGTGCCAGCAGCTTGGAAGGGACAGGGATACTTAACTATGGCTACACCTTC	CASSLEGTGILNYGYTF
TRBV7-2	15	few	TRBD1	TRBJ1-1	TGTGCCAGCAGCTTATGGGGACAGATGAACACTGAAGCTTTCTTT	CASSLWGQMNTEAFF
TRBV6-5	13	.	.	TRBJ1-1	TGTGCCAGCAGCCTAGAATTGAACACTGAAGCTTTCTTT	CASSLELNTEAFF
TRBV19	15	.	.	TRBJ1-5	TGTGCCAGTAGTATAATGGCCCGAGGCAATCAGCCCCAGCATTTT	CASSIMARGNQPQHF
TRBV10-3	13	.	.	TRBJ2-2	TGTGCCATCAGTTCCTCGGGGGACGGGGAGCTGTTTTTT	CAISSSGDGELFF
TRBV5-1	14	.	TRBD2	TRBJ2-7	TGCGCCAGCAGCTTGGGCGCGGGAGCGGGCGAGCAGTACTTC	CASSLGAGAGEQYF
TRBV5-1	15	.	TRBD1	TRBJ1-3	TGCGCCAGCGGACTAGCTACAGGGGCTGGAAACACCATATATTTT	CASGLATGAGNTIYF
TRBV30	11	.	.	TRBJ1-1	TGTGCCTGGAGTGTTGAGGTCCAGGCTTTCTTT	CAWSVEVQAFF
TRBV10-3	15	.	.	TRBJ1-1	TGTGCCATCAGTGACACCGGGACGGGGAACACTGAAGCTTTCTTT	CAISDTGTGNTEAFF